This TCR beta chain was documented in a study of neurological immune-mediated disorders. Regarding the study as a whole: The absence of shared CDR3 amino acid sequences among expanded clones across subjects suggests private repertoires in all groups.

One entry per CDR3 protein results from TCRdb running MiXCR on the 5' RACE reads. The repertoire includes roughly 80,000 distinct CDR3 sequences, about 9.4% of them detected once, and 1.7% sits in the top ten. This clonotype was detected many times. Antigen: not known. CDR3 size: 14 residues. Germline-derived CDR1 and CDR2 are MNHEY and SVGAGI. The V end was cut by 2 bases, the J end by 6 bases, with 11 bases between. The chain couples TRBV6-5 to TRBJ2-1; D is uncertain. Material: PBMCs. This TCR was recovered from a man aged 45-65 years in good health. This CDR3 is CASSYKLQSNEQFF. The CDR3 nucleotides read TGTGCCAGCAGTTACAAACTACAAAGCAATGAGCAGTTCTTC.